This T cell receptor (beta chain) was identified during a study of control samples from healthy donors and cancer patients (dated by TCRdb to about 2020). Trimmed from V: 9 bases; trimmed from J: 4 bases; junction bases lacking a gene match: 4. Taken from cysteine to phenylalanine, the CDR3 has 15 residues. Here the CDR3 DNA is all that survives: 45 bases in frame from base 1. Based on the germline V gene (reference sequence), the CDR1 and CDR2 sequences are LNHDA and SQIVND. To prepare the library, the immunoSEQ multiplex PCR assay was applied. TCRdb provides this immuneACCESS table in a form limited to in-frame rearrangements. Some clones are lacking; in checked studies, under half of them reflect an unresolved V gene, and why the rest are absent is not known. The sample table holds over 15,000 clones, of which around 84% were seen once. The top ten constitute approximately 10% of the sample. Worth noting for this clone: The antigen it binds to is not known. Base qualities are not recorded, but no much larger clone differs from it by a single base.

The rearranged chain carries TRBV19 and TRBJ2-1, with 15 bases matching TRBD2. The TCR sequence derives from a woman between 65 and 79 years old with colorectal cancer. The sample consisted of PBMCs. In nucleotides, the sequence is TGTGCCAGCCGGACTAGCGGGAGGGGTTACAATGAGCAGTTCTTC. Its protein product is CASRTSGRGYNEQFF.